Listed below are T cell receptor beta chains from one sample, sequenced in a study of identical twins. TCRdb independently ran MiXCR on the 5' RACE reads; one entry per CDR3 protein. The sample yields 270,000 or so distinct CDR3 sequences, about 8.9% seen once. These data were likewise used in another study, on yellow fever vaccine responses in identical twins.

Sequencing input: CD8+ T cells sorted from blood. The receptor set was obtained from a woman aged 18-35 years in good health. Each CDR3 is given with its conserved first and last residue. Fields, in order: clone size, D gene, J gene, V gene, CDR3 DNA, CDR3 protein. A D gene is named only where the DNA matches it firmly. Only part of the rows carry a size: once, few, many, or a class if the clone is expanded.

size: few; D: TRBD2; J: TRBJ2-3; V: TRBV7-6; DNA: TGTGCCAGCCGGCGGGAGAGCACAGATACGCAGTATTTT; CDR3: CASRRESTDTQYF
size: few; D: TRBD2; J: TRBJ2-3; V: TRBV29-1; DNA: TGCAGCGTTGAAGGGGAGGGTTTGGCAGATACGCAGTATTTT; CDR3: CSVEGEGLADTQYF
size: few; D: .; J: TRBJ1-3; V: TRBV11-2; DNA: TGTGCCAGCAGCTCCTGGACGGAATCTGGAAACACCATATATTTT; CDR3: CASSSWTESGNTIYF
size: .; D: .; J: TRBJ2-7; V: TRBV5-1; DNA: TGCGCCAGCAGCTTGGAGCGACAGGCCCTCTACGAGCAGTACTTC; CDR3: CASSLERQALYEQYF
size: .; D: .; J: TRBJ2-5; V: TRBV4-3; DNA: TGCGCCAGCAGCCAAGGGATTGAGACAGGTATCCAAGAGACCCAGTACTTC; CDR3: CASSQGIETGIQETQYF
size: .; D: .; J: TRBJ2-7; V: TRBV15; DNA: TGTGCCACCAGCCCCGGAGCAGGGAGCTCCTACGAGCAGTACTTC; CDR3: CATSPGAGSSYEQYF
size: few; D: .; J: TRBJ2-3; V: TRBV6-5; DNA: TGTGCCAGCAGTTTACAGGGATCTAGCACAGATACGCAGTATTTT; CDR3: CASSLQGSSTDTQYF
size: .; D: TRBD2; J: TRBJ2-1; V: TRBV27; DNA: TGTGCCAGCAGCTATGGACTAGCGGGAGAACGGTTCTTC; CDR3: CASSYGLAGERFF
size: .; D: .; J: TRBJ2-7; V: TRBV29-1; DNA: TGCAGCGCGCGCCAGGGTTCCTACGAGCAGTACTTC; CDR3: CSARQGSYEQYF
size: many; D: TRBD2; J: TRBJ2-3; V: TRBV7-2; DNA: TGTGCCAGCAGCTTCCCCGGGGGGGTGGGCACAGATACGCAGTATTTT; CDR3: CASSFPGGVGTDTQYF
size: .; D: TRBD1; J: TRBJ2-7; V: TRBV24-1; DNA: TGTGCCACCAGTGATAGGAATCCCGGGACAGGGTTCGTCGAGCAGTACTTC; CDR3: CATSDRNPGTGFVEQYF
size: many; D: TRBD1; J: TRBJ1-2; V: TRBV6-1; DNA: TGTGCCAGCAGTGAGGGACAGGGGGCGTCGGGCTACACCTTC; CDR3: CASSEGQGASGYTF
size: many; D: .; J: TRBJ2-3; V: TRBV29-1; DNA: TGCAGCGTAAGAACAGATACGCAGTATTTT; CDR3: CSVRTDTQYF
size: many; D: .; J: TRBJ2-2; V: TRBV6-2/TRBV6-3; DNA: TGTGCCAGCAGTACCGGTACCCACACCGGGGAGCTGTTTTTT; CDR3: CASSTGTHTGELFF
size: few; D: .; J: TRBJ2-3; V: TRBV29-1; DNA: TGCAGCGTTGAAGGTCGTTGGCACAGCACAGATACGCAGTATTTT; CDR3: CSVEGRWHSTDTQYF
size: few; D: .; J: TRBJ2-1; V: TRBV11-3; DNA: TGTGCCAGCAGCTTAGATCGAGGTCAGGGTCTGCACAATGAGCAGTTCTTC; CDR3: CASSLDRGQGLHNEQFF
size: .; D: .; J: TRBJ2-3; V: TRBV30; DNA: TGTGCCTGGAGTGAGGCTTCAGCCACAGATACGCAGTATTTT; CDR3: CAWSEASATDTQYF
size: many; D: .; J: TRBJ2-5; V: TRBV28; DNA: TGTGCCTACTCCGGTGGGGCCACCCAAGAGACCCAGTACTTC; CDR3: CAYSGGATQETQYF
size: few; D: .; J: TRBJ2-3; V: TRBV25-1; DNA: TGTGCCAGCAGTGACCCGAGCACAGATACGCAGTATTTT; CDR3: CASSDPSTDTQYF
size: few; D: .; J: TRBJ2-1; V: TRBV27; DNA: TGTGCCAGCAGTAGTCTAGCGCGTAATGAGCAGTTCTTC; CDR3: CASSSLARNEQFF
size: few; D: .; J: TRBJ2-7; V: TRBV12-3/TRBV12-4; DNA: TGTGCCAGCAGAGGGGACTTATCCTACGAGCAGTACTTC; CDR3: CASRGDLSYEQYF
size: many; D: .; J: TRBJ2-5; V: TRBV5-5; DNA: TGTGCCAGCAGCCCGGACGGGATTAGAGAGACCCAGTACTTC; CDR3: CASSPDGIRETQYF
size: few; D: TRBD1; J: TRBJ2-2; V: TRBV4-3; DNA: TGCGCCAGCAGCCCGATGCGACAGGGGGCTGTCGGGGAGCTGTTTTTT; CDR3: CASSPMRQGAVGELFF
size: .; D: .; J: TRBJ2-3; V: TRBV7-2; DNA: TGTGCCAGCAGCTTCCCCTCGACAGGTGAACCCACAGATACGCAGTATTTT; CDR3: CASSFPSTGEPTDTQYF
size: .; D: .; J: TRBJ1-3; V: TRBV27; DNA: TGTGCCAGCAGTTTAGGGCCGGGAAACACCATATATTTT; CDR3: CASSLGPGNTIYF
size: few; D: .; J: TRBJ2-7; V: TRBV14; DNA: TGTGCCAGCAGCCGGTCGCACGAGTACGAGCAGTACTTC; CDR3: CASSRSHEYEQYF
size: many; D: TRBD1; J: TRBJ2-1; V: TRBV29-1; DNA: TGCAGCGCCAAGCCGGGACAGGGTTATTTGCAGTTCTTC; CDR3: CSAKPGQGYLQFF
size: many; D: .; J: TRBJ1-1; V: TRBV4-3; DNA: TGCGCCAGCAGCCAAGGTAGTGGTCGAGGGAACACTGAAGCTTTCTTT; CDR3: CASSQGSGRGNTEAFF
size: few; D: .; J: TRBJ2-3; V: TRBV6-5; DNA: TGTGCCAGCAGTTGGGGGCCAGGGGATACGCAGTATTTT; CDR3: CASSWGPGDTQYF
size: .; D: .; J: TRBJ2-7; V: TRBV25-1; DNA: TGTGCCAGCAGTGGCTCGACAGCGAAGTACTTC; CDR3: CASSGSTAKYF
size: few; D: TRBD1; J: TRBJ2-1; V: TRBV4-3; DNA: TGCGCCAGCAGCCAAGGACAGGGGCCCATCAATGAGCAGTTCTTC; CDR3: CASSQGQGPINEQFF
size: few; D: .; J: TRBJ2-2; V: TRBV6-4; DNA: TGTGCCAGCAGTGATCGGGATTACAGGGACGGCGTAAACACCGGGGAGCTGTTTTTT; CDR3: CASSDRDYRDGVNTGELFF
size: many; D: .; J: TRBJ2-3; V: TRBV7-8; DNA: TGTGCCAGCAGCTTATTGGACTTTCAGGAAGATACGCAGTATTTT; CDR3: CASSLLDFQEDTQYF
size: few; D: .; J: TRBJ2-2; V: TRBV21-1; DNA: TGTGCCAGCCCCAAGTGGGGGGACACCGGGGAGCTGTTTTTT; CDR3: CASPKWGDTGELFF
size: .; D: TRBD2; J: TRBJ2-7; V: TRBV10-3; DNA: TGTGCCACCAAGGGACTAGCGGGAGGGCGAAGCTACGAGCAGTACTTC; CDR3: CATKGLAGGRSYEQYF
size: .; D: TRBD2; J: TRBJ2-1; V: TRBV6-4; DNA: TGTGCCAGCAGTGAACTAGCGGGAGAGGTCAATGAGCAGTTCTTC; CDR3: CASSELAGEVNEQFF
size: .; D: .; J: TRBJ2-7; V: TRBV2; DNA: TGTGCCAGCACCGCTGCAGGGAACTCCTACGAGCAGTACTTC; CDR3: CASTAAGNSYEQYF
size: many; D: .; J: TRBJ2-2; V: TRBV20-1; DNA: TGCAGTGCTTCATCAGCCGGGGAGCTGTTTTTT; CDR3: CSASSAGELFF
size: .; D: TRBD2; J: TRBJ2-1; V: TRBV27; DNA: TGTGCCAGCAGTTTTGGGACTAGCGGGAGTTGGAATGAGCAGTTCTTC; CDR3: CASSFGTSGSWNEQFF